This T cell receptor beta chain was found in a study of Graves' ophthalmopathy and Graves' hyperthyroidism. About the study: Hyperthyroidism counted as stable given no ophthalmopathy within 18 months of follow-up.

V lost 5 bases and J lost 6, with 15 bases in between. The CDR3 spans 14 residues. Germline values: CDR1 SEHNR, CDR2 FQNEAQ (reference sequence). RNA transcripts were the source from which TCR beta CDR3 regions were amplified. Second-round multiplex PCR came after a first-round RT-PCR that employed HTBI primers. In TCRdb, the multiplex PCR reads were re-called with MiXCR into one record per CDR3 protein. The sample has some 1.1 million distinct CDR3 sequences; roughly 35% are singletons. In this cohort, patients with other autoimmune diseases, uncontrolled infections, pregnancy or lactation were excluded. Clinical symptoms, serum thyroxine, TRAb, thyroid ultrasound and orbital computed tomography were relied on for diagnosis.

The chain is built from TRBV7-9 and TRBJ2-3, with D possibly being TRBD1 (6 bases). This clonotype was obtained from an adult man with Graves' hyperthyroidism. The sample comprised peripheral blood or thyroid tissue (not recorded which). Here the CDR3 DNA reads TGTGCCAGCAGCGTCAGCACCACAGGGGATACGCAGTATTTT. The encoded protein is CASSVSTTGDTQYF.